This T cell receptor beta chain comes out of a study of CD8 T cells in ankylosing spondylitis. Study results and caveats: A TCR beta motif of eight highly homologous variants appeared characteristic of ankylosing spondylitis blood.

This clonotype occurred many times. Antigen: not known. CDR1 is SGHDT and CDR2 is YYEEEE in the germline V gene. V was shortened by 7 bases and J by 1 base, with 17 bases between the two germline ends. This CDR3 is built from 16 residues. Construction of TCR beta libraries was performed using quantitative 5'-RACE with molecular barcodes. TCRdb passed the 5' RACE reads through MiXCR, listing each CDR3 protein once. The profile shows under 250,000 distinct CDR3 sequences, about 10% of them singletons. The chain couples TRBV5-6 to TRBJ1-4, with D possibly matching TRBD1 (5 bases). The sample was blood, either unsorted or a sorted T cell fraction (not recorded which). The TCR comes from a male donor with ankylosing spondylitis or in good health (not recorded which). The CDR3 here is CASGIWGMQTNEKLFF. The DNA of the CDR3 is TGTGCCAGCGGTATTTGGGGGATGCAAACTAATGAAAAACTGTTTTTT.